The TCR beta chain under discussion was sequenced for a study of T cells in Graves' hyperthyroidism and ophthalmopathy. On the study more broadly: Initial diagnosis, before any treatment, was when peripheral blood was collected.

The CDR3 covers 14 residues. The germline V gene encodes CDR1 PRHDT and CDR2 FYEKMQ (reference sequence). V was clipped by 3 bases and J by 6 bases, with 14 bases between them. In its sample, this clonotype was seen many times. Patients were excluded for uncontrolled infection, other autoimmune disease, pregnancy or lactation. Researchers took RNA transcripts and amplified the TCR beta CDR3 regions from them. An initial round of RT-PCR targeting the TCR CDR3 relied on the HTBI primer set. TCRdb used MiXCR to reprocess the multiplex PCR reads, holding one entry per CDR3 protein. This table has some 180,000 distinct CDR3 sequences, roughly a sixth appearing once.

The specimen was blood. The sequence was obtained from a woman aged 45-65 years with Graves' hyperthyroidism. This chain links TRBV13 with TRBJ1-1; possible D gene TRBD1, 5 bases. The CDR3 DNA reads TGTGCCAGCAGCTTGAGGAGAACGGGGGCTGAAGCTTTCTTT. Encoded protein: CASSLRRTGAEAFF.